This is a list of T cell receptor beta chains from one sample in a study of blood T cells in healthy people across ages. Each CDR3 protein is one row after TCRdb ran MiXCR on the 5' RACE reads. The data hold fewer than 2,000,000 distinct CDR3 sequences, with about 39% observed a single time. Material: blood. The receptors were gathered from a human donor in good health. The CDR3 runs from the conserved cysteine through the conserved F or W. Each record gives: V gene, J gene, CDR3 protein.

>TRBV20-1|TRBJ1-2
CSAREHLGNYGYTF
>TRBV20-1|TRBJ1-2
CSADIRAYYGYTF
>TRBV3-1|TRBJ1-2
CASSQDTGVLANYGYTF
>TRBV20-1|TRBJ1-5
CSARERGTGLNQPQHF
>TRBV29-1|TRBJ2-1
CSAQRGSYNEQFF
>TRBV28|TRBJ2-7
CASSLRHIQGYEQYF
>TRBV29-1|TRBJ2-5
CSVARGVVETQYF
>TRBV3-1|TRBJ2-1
CASSQDVLAGALSSYNEQFF
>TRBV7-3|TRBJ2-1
CASSLEASRAPFF
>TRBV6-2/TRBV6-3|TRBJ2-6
CASSYGGPGANVLTF
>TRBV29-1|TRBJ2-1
CSVVQGRELSSYNEQFF
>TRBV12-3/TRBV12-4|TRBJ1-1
CASSFGKTEAFF
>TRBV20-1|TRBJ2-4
CSAWRKYF
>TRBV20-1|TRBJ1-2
CSALKGNYGYTF
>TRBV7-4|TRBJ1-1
CASSPSTNYTEAFF
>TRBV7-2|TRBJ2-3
CASSGRTSGGLGTQYF
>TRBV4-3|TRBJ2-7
CASSQEVINRLSEQYF
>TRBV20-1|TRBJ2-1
CSARDRTSGGPEQFF
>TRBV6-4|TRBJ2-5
CASSVVYGPQETQYF
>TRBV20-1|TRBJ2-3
CSARDHLAGDTGTQYF
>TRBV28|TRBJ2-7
CASFRGTYEQYF
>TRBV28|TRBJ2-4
CASSTQAAKNIQYF
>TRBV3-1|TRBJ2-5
CASSQQAGTYQETQYF
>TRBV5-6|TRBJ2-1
CASSSGQGESLSPYNEQFF
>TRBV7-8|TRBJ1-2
CASSPNRLRNYGYTF
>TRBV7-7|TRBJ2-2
CASSSKGGVNTGEMFF
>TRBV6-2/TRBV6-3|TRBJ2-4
CASSRQVRNIQYF
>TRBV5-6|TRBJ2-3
CASSLSLGGSTDTQYF
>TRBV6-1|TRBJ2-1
CASSEFLGTGNEQFF
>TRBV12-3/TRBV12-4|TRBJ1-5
CASSLNDNQPQHF
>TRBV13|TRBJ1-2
CASSSAGRRGASGYTF